Sequencing of this T cell receptor (beta chain) was carried out in a study of OX40 agonist ivuxolimab in advanced cancers. In the study overall: Partial responses occurred in Three dose-escalation patients, one with hepatocellular carcinoma and two with cutaneous melanoma.

The CDR3 has 14 residues. The V end lost 1 base, the J end lost 0 bases, and 6 bases lay between the germline ends. The germline CDR1 and CDR2 sequences are SGHAT and FQNNGV. Sequenced by immunoSEQ multiplex PCR; TCRdb stores in-frame clones only, minus some. The sample shows roughly 80,000 clones, 86% of them seen only once. With baseline, cycle 4 day 1, and cycle 7 day 1 as timepoints, blood was sampled. The starting material was CD4+ or CD8+ T cells sorted from blood, obtained in a trial of the OX40 agonist ivuxolimab. This receptor was taken from an adult with an advanced solid tumor such as melanoma, head and neck, liver or kidney cancer. The rearrangement joins TRBV11-2 to TRBJ1-1; D is unresolved. The CDR3 DNA reads as TGTGCCAGCAGCTTAGCCGATCTGAACACTGAAGCTTTCTTT. Residues: CASSLADLNTEAFF.